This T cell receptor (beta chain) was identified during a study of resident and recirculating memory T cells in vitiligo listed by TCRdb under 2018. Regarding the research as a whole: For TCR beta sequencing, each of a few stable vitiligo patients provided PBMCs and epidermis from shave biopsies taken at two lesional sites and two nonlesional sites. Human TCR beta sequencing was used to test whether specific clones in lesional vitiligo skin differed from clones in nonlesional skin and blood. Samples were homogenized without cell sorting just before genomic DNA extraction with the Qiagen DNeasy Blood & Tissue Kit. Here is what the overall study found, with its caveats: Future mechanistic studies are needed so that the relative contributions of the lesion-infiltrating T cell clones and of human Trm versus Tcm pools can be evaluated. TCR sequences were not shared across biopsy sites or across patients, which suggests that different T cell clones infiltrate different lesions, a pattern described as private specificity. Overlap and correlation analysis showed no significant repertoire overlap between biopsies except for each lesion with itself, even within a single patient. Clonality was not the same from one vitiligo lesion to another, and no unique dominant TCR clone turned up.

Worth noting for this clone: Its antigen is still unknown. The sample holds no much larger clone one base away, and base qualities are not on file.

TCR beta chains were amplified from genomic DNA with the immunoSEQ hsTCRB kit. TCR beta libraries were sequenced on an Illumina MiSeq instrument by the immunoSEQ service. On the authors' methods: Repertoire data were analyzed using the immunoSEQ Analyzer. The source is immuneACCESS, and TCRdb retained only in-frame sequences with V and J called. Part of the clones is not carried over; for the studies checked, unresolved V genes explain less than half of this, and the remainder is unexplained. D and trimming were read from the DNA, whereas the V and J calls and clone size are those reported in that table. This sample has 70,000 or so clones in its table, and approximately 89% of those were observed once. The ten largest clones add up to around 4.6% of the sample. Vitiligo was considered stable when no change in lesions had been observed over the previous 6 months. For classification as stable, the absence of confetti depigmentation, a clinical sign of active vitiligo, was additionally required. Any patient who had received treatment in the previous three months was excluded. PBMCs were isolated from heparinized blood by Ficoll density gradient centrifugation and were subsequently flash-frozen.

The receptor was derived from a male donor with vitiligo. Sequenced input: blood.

The CDR3 reads CASSGLAGVHTGELFF. The DNA sequence is TGTGCCTCCTCGGGACTAGCGGGGGTCCACACCGGGGAGCTGTTTTTT. The sequence joins TRBV19 to TRBJ2-2; 14 central bases correspond to TRBD2. The CDR3 has 16 amino acids, counting the end cysteine and phenylalanine. Left in the record is the CDR3 DNA by itself, 48 bases read in frame from the first base. V lost 11 bases and J lost 3 bases, and the count of bases not matched to a germline gene is 8. The germline V gene encodes CDR1 LNHDA and CDR2 SQIVND (reference sequence).